The rows below give T cell receptor beta chains drawn from one sample of a study of siplizumab effects on memory and regulatory T cells. Here immunoSEQ multiplex PCR was the method, and the copy in TCRdb shows in-frame clones only, minus some. The data show approximately 82,000 clones, around 90% seen once. Input material: Tregs sorted from blood. These receptors were collected from a human donor in good health. CDR3s include the opening cysteine and the closing phenylalanine or tryptophan. D genes are given only for firm matches. Not every row has a clone size; where given, it reads once, few, many or a size class.

clone size: -
V gene: TRBV7-9
J gene: TRBJ2-5
D gene: TRBD2
CDR3 protein: CASSETSGVGETQYF
CDR3 DNA: TGTGCCAGCAGCGAGACTAGCGGGGTTGGAGAGACCCAGTACTTC

clone size: -
V gene: TRBV20-1
J gene: TRBJ1-2
D gene: -
CDR3 protein: CSASFRYGYTF
CDR3 DNA: TGCAGTGCTAGTTTCCGCTATGGCTACACCTTC

clone size: -
V gene: TRBV5-4
J gene: TRBJ1-2
D gene: -
CDR3 protein: CASRRGEFWDYGYTF
CDR3 DNA: TGTGCCAGCCGACGGGGGGAGTTTTGGGACTATGGCTACACCTTC

clone size: -
V gene: TRBV4-1
J gene: TRBJ1-4
D gene: TRBD1
CDR3 protein: CASSRTGGTNEKLFF
CDR3 DNA: TGCGCCAGCAGCCGTACAGGGGGCACTAATGAAAAACTGTTTTTT

clone size: -
V gene: TRBV6-5
J gene: TRBJ1-2
D gene: -
CDR3 protein: CASRDSPYGYTF
CDR3 DNA: TGTGCCAGCAGAGACAGTCCCTATGGCTACACCTTC

clone size: -
V gene: TRBV5-6
J gene: TRBJ2-3
D gene: -
CDR3 protein: CASSFLFNGDTDTQYF
CDR3 DNA: TGTGCCAGCAGCTTTCTCTTTAACGGGGACACAGATACGCAGTATTTT

clone size: -
V gene: TRBV29-1
J gene: TRBJ2-2
D gene: -
CDR3 protein: CSVRPLRAAGELFF
CDR3 DNA: TGCAGCGTACGTCCACTTCGGGCCGCCGGGGAGCTGTTTTTT

clone size: -
V gene: TRBV27
J gene: TRBJ2-7
D gene: -
CDR3 protein: CASSLLVGYEQYF
CDR3 DNA: TGTGCCAGCAGTTTATTGGTTGGCTACGAGCAGTACTTC

clone size: few
V gene: TRBV2
J gene: TRBJ1-1
D gene: -
CDR3 protein: CASSGLGYEAFF
CDR3 DNA: TGTGCCAGCAGTGGACTCGGTTACGAAGCTTTCTTT

clone size: -
V gene: TRBV5-4
J gene: TRBJ2-3
D gene: -
CDR3 protein: CASSDRGQTLSDTQYF
CDR3 DNA: TGTGCCAGCTCCGACCGGGGACAAACGTTGTCAGATACGCAGTATTTT

clone size: -
V gene: TRBV5-1
J gene: TRBJ2-1
D gene: TRBD1
CDR3 protein: CASSLETGNNEQFF
CDR3 DNA: TGCGCCAGCAGCTTGGAGACAGGGAACAATGAGCAGTTCTTC

clone size: -
V gene: TRBV5-4
J gene: TRBJ1-1
D gene: -
CDR3 protein: CASRVDRTMNTEAFF
CDR3 DNA: TGTGCCAGCAGGGTCGACAGGACAATGAACACTGAAGCTTTCTTT

clone size: -
V gene: TRBV5-4
J gene: TRBJ2-2
D gene: TRBD2
CDR3 protein: CASRGLSSGELFF
CDR3 DNA: TGTGCCAGCAGGGGACTATCCAGCGGGGAGCTGTTTTTT

clone size: once
V gene: TRBV7-2
J gene: TRBJ2-7
D gene: -
CDR3 protein: CASSFEGTWDEQYF
CDR3 DNA: TGTGCCAGCAGCTTCGAAGGGACGTGGGACGAGCAGTACTTC

clone size: -
V gene: TRBV7-2
J gene: TRBJ1-1
D gene: -
CDR3 protein: CASSTRLGETEAFF
CDR3 DNA: TGTGCCAGCAGCACCCGCCTGGGAGAGACTGAAGCTTTCTTT

clone size: -
V gene: TRBV25-1
J gene: TRBJ1-5
D gene: -
CDR3 protein: CASSGGGNQPQHF
CDR3 DNA: TGTGCCAGCAGTGGGGGAGGCAATCAGCCCCAGCATTTT

clone size: once
V gene: TRBV5-4
J gene: TRBJ2-7
D gene: TRBD2
CDR3 protein: CASSLAGISYEQYF
CDR3 DNA: TGTGCCAGCAGCTTAGCGGGGATCTCCTACGAGCAGTACTTC

clone size: -
V gene: TRBV19
J gene: TRBJ2-3
D gene: TRBD2
CDR3 protein: CASRMTGGASTDTQYF
CDR3 DNA: TGTGCCAGTAGAATGACGGGGGGGGCTAGCACAGATACGCAGTATTTT

clone size: -
V gene: TRBV9
J gene: TRBJ2-6
D gene: TRBD1
CDR3 protein: CASSTDRLANVLTF
CDR3 DNA: TGTGCCAGCAGCACGGACAGGCTCGCCAACGTCCTGACTTTC

clone size: -
V gene: TRBV10-1
J gene: TRBJ2-2
D gene: TRBD2
CDR3 protein: CASIPGHLAGAANTGELFF
CDR3 DNA: TGCGCCAGCATTCCGGGACACTTAGCGGGAGCTGCGAACACCGGGGAGCTGTTTTTT

clone size: -
V gene: TRBV6-1
J gene: TRBJ1-2
D gene: -
CDR3 protein: CASSVLAGADYGYTF
CDR3 DNA: TGTGCCAGCAGTGTACTCGCAGGGGCCGACTATGGCTACACCTTC

clone size: -
V gene: TRBV5-4
J gene: TRBJ1-2
D gene: -
CDR3 protein: CASRLRADHGYTF
CDR3 DNA: TGTGCCAGCAGGTTGAGAGCAGACCATGGCTACACCTTC

clone size: -
V gene: TRBV5-5
J gene: TRBJ2-3
D gene: -
CDR3 protein: CASSGGAWDTQYF
CDR3 DNA: TGTGCCAGCAGCGGGGGGGCCTGGGATACGCAGTATTTT